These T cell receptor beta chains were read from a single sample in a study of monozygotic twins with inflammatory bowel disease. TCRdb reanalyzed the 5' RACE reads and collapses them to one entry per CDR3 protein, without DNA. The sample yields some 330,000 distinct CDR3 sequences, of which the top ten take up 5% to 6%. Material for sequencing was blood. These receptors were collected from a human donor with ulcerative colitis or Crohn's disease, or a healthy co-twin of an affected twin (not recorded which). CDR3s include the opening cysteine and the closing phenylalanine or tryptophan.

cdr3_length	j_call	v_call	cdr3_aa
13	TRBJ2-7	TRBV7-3	CASSLFGPREQYF
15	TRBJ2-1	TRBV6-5	CASSYSQGRDREQFF
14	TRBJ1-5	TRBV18	CASSPGAGNQPQHF
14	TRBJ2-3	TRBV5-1	CASSLGRELDTQYF
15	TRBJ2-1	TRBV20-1	CSARGGGTLYNEQFF
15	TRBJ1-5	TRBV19	CASRLLQGSNQPQHF
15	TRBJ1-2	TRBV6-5	CASSYIRDRGQWRTF
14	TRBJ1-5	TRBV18	CASSPRGGDQPQHF
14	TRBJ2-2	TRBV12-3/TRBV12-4	CASSLQGRTGELFF
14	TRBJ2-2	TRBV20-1	CSALRLKNTGELFF
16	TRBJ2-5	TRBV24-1	CATSDLVFGGQETQYF
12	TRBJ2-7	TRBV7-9	CASSLSVYEQYF
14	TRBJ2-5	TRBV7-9	CASSLAYRGETQYF
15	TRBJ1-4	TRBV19	CASSTREVANEKLFF
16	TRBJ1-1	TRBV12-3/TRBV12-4	CASRPGQGNMNTEAFF
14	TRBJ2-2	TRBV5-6	CASTSGARTGELFF
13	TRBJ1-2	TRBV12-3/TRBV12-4	CASSRRTPYGYTF
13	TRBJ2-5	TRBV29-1	CSVLGTNQETQYF
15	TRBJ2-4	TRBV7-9	CASSPFLMAKNIQYF
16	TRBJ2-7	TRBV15	CATSRVRGQGASEQYF